One sample yielded the 22 T cell receptor beta chains listed below, sequenced in a study of technical replicates of blood from a handful of donors. The data were produced by immunoSEQ multiplex PCR, yet TCRdb's version contains in-frame clones alone and is incomplete. The repertoire includes 65,000 to 75,000 clones, 75% to 90% of them detected once, and approximately 4.8% sits in the top ten. Sequenced sample: PBMCs. Every receptor here comes from a human donor in good health. Some clones in this sample may be carry-over from other donors' samples.

The V and J genes are TRBV12-5 and TRBJ1-3, with unresolved D. CDR3 length: 14 amino acids. Trimming stripped 5 bases from V and 1 base from J, with 9 bases between. Germline V gene lookup returns CDR1 LGHNT and CDR2 FRNRAP. The CDR3 sequence: CASGPGSSGNTIYF. The DNA for the CDR3 is TGTGCTAGTGGTCCCGGGAGTTCTGGAAACACCATATATTTT.

V gene TRBV9 combines with J gene TRBJ2-1; TRBD2 agrees at 14 bases. The germline V gene encodes CDR1 SGDLS and CDR2 YYNGEE. CDR3 length: 16 residues. With V trimmed by 1 base and J by 12 bases, 9 bases remained unmatched. CDR3 sequence: CASSVSGTSGRVGQFF. In DNA form, the CDR3 reads TGTGCCAGCAGCGTATCCGGGACTAGCGGGAGAGTCGGGCAGTTCTTC.

The chain is built from TRBV4-1 and TRBJ1-2; 7 bases agree with TRBD1. Germline V gene data show CDR1 as MGHRA and CDR2 as YSYEKL. The CDR3 has 15 residues. The ends lost 0 bases at V and 7 bases at J; junction bases unmatched: 8. CDR3 DNA: TGCGCCAGCAGCCAAGAAGGGCAAGGGGGCGGTGGCTACACCTTC. Translated: CASSQEGQGGGGYTF.

This clone was observed once. V and J are TRBV4-2 and TRBJ2-2; perhaps TRBD2 as D (6 bases). Trimming stripped 0 bases from V and 1 base from J, with 15 bases between. This CDR3 contains 18 residues. Per the germline V gene, CDR1 is LGHNA and CDR2 is YNFKEQ. The CDR3 sequence: CASSQDQWASENTGELFF. The CDR3 DNA sequence: TGTGCCAGCAGCCAAGATCAGTGGGCTAGCGAGAACACCGGGGAGCTGTTTTTT.

This sequence joins TRBV19 and TRBJ2-5, with 10 nucleotides matching TRBD2. J gave up 5 bases and V 4 bases, and 7 bases lay outside the gene matches. CDR3 size: 15 residues. Germline V gene sequence: CDR1 LNHDA, CDR2 SQIVND (reference sequence). The CDR3 region is CASSKGGGLAETQYF. CDR3 nucleotides: TGTGCCAGTAGTAAGGGAGGGGGACTAGCGGAGACCCAGTACTTC.

The chain joins TRBV7-9 to TRBJ2-2, with 11 positions matching TRBD1. Germline CDR1 SEHNR, CDR2 FQNEAQ (reference sequence). The CDR3 covers 16 residues. V was pared by 5 bases and J by 4 bases, with 6 bases of the junction left unmatched. The CDR3 region is CASSPPGQGVTGELFF. The CDR3 coding sequence is TGTGCCAGCAGCCCGCCGGGACAGGGGGTCACCGGGGAGCTGTTTTTT.

The V and J genes are TRBV19 and TRBJ2-5; TRBD2 matches 13 bases. V trimming: 8 bases; J trimming: 5 bases; junction bases outside the gene matches: 5. This CDR3 has 14 residues. Germline-derived CDR1 and CDR2 are LNHDA and SQIVND (reference sequence). CDR3 DNA sequence: TGTGCCAGTGCGACTAGCGGGAGGATGGAGACCCAGTACTTC. Its protein is CASATSGRMETQYF.

The rearrangement links TRBV5-8 to TRBJ2-3; maybe TRBD2 (7 bases). This CDR3 has 13 residues. Looked up from germline, CDR1 is SGHTS and CDR2 is YDEGEE. Trimming took 0 bases from V and 12 from J, leaving 14 bases between them. In DNA form, the CDR3 reads TGTGCCAGCAGCTTGGGCGGCGGGGGCTACCAGTATTTT. It is translated as CASSLGGGGYQYF.

The rearrangement joins TRBV4-2 to TRBJ1-5; 8 bases are shared with TRBD1. The CDR3 extends over 15 amino acids. From germline, CDR1 is LGHNA and CDR2 YNFKEQ. The junction had 5 bases not matched to a gene; V was cut back by 6 bases and J by 1 base. CDR3 sequence reads: CASRLGTGSNQPQHF. The CDR3 region has the DNA TGTGCCAGCAGACTCGGGACAGGAAGCAATCAGCCCCAGCATTTT.

The rearrangement links TRBV5-1 to TRBJ2-1, with a weak D call TRBD1 (6 bases). The ends were cut back, 4 bases at V and 2 bases at J, with 13 bases in the middle. This CDR3 is built from 15 residues. Germline lookup yields CDR1 SGHRS and CDR2 YFSETQ. The CDR3 DNA sequence: TGCGCCAGCAGCCATCAGGGGTACACCTACAATGAGCAGTTCTTC. Residues: CASSHQGYTYNEQFF.

The chain combines TRBV13 with TRBJ2-1, with TRBD2 identical over 11 bases. From germline, CDR1 is PRHDT and CDR2 FYEKMQ (reference sequence). With V trimmed by 6 bases and J by 0 bases, 7 bases remained unmatched. This CDR3 is built from 17 residues. CDR3 region: CASSTGLAGYSYNEQFF. DNA of the CDR3: TGTGCCAGCAGTACCGGACTAGCGGGTTACTCCTACAATGAGCAGTTCTTC.

Comment on this clone: At one of its ends the junction is not consistent with the germline gene, which may arise from a read error. The CDR3 nucleotides are TGTGCCAGCAGCTACCGGGACAGGCACGACTTC. It translates to CASSYRDRHDF. V gene TRBV5-6 combines with J gene TRBJ2-5, with 8 bases that match TRBD1. The CDR3 has 11 amino acids. Looked up from germline, CDR1 is SGHDT and CDR2 is YYEEEE.

The V gene is TRBV6-5, the J gene TRBJ1-2, with 7 bases identical to TRBD1. Trimming took 0 bases from V and 4 from J; bases not matched to a gene: 5. The CDR3 has 15 amino acids. Looked up from germline, CDR1 is MNHEY and CDR2 is SVGAGI. The DNA of the CDR3 is TGTGCCAGCAGTTACTCATCCGGGACAGTCTATGGCTACACCTTC. This gives the protein CASSYSSGTVYGYTF.

This chain uses TRBV10-3 with TRBJ1-3; TRBD1 might be the D (5 bases). The CDR3 covers 15 residues. Germline lookup yields CDR1 ENHRY and CDR2 SYGVKD. With 2 bases removed from V and 4 bases from J, the gap between germline ends came to 12 bases. CDR3 DNA sequence: TGTGCCATCAGTGAGCAGGCAGGGATGGGAAACACCATATATTTT. This sequence encodes CAISEQAGMGNTIYF.

The chain has TRBV6-5 and TRBJ2-7; 12 bases match TRBD2. Germline V CDR1 and CDR2: MNHEY, SVGAGI. The CDR3 length is 14 residues. V shed 6 bases, J shed 2 bases, and the junction held 2 bases outside the gene matches. DNA for the CDR3: TGTGCCAGCAGAAGACTAGCGGGGGCCTACGAGCAGTACTTC. Translated, it gives CASRRLAGAYEQYF.

The chain's CDR3 is CASSSGLAGVIYEQYF. The CDR3, as DNA: TGTGCCAGCAGCTCAGGACTAGCGGGAGTCATCTACGAGCAGTACTTC. The J gene is TRBJ2-7, the V gene TRBV7-9; TRBD2 matches 13 bases. V dropped 4 bases and J dropped 3; count of bases not matched to a gene: 6. The CDR3 spans 16 residues. Germline loops: CDR1 SEHNR, CDR2 FQNEAQ (reference sequence).

The CDR3 DNA is TGCGCCAGCAGCTTGTACGGCGGGAGTCACCAAGAGACCCAGTACTTC. Residues: CASSLYGGSHQETQYF. This chain links TRBV5-1 with TRBJ2-5; 7 bases align to TRBD2. The CDR3 has 16 amino acids. V dropped 1 base and J dropped 0; count of bases not matched to a gene: 6. Germline loops: CDR1 SGHRS, CDR2 YFSETQ.

This clone was seen only a few times. The rearrangement joins TRBV7-9 to TRBJ1-2; D might be TRBD1 (6 bases). This CDR3 spans 13 amino acids. Trimming took off 3 bases at V and 8 bases at J, with 13 bases between the two ends. Germline V gene sequence: CDR1 SEHNR, CDR2 FQNEAQ (reference sequence). This chain's CDR3 is CASSFPGVLGYTF. The CDR3 DNA reads TGTGCCAGCAGCTTCCCAGGGGTTCTGGGCTACACCTTC.

The chain combines TRBV11-2 with TRBJ2-6, with 7 nucleotides matching TRBD1. This CDR3 spans 15 amino acids. V shed 5 bases, J shed 4 bases, and the junction held 5 bases outside the gene matches. CDR1 and CDR2 (germline): SGHAT, FQNNGV. CDR3 DNA sequence: TGTGCCAGCAGCCAGGGACAGTCAGGGGCCAACGTCCTGACTTTC. Its translation: CASSQGQSGANVLTF.

This chain joins TRBV14 and TRBJ1-4; D might be TRBD1 (6 bases). Germline CDR1 and CDR2: SGHDN and FVKESK. Trimming took off 3 bases at V and 4 bases at J, with 15 bases between the two ends. The CDR3 is 16 amino acids. DNA for the CDR3: TGTGCCAGCAGCCATAGAATAGGGGACAATAATGAAAAACTGTTTTTT. Its translation: CASSHRIGDNNEKLFF.

A note on this clone: The junction does not match germline at one end; this may be a read error. Different DNA sequences within this sample yield the same CDR3. This chain links TRBV7-2 with TRBJ1-1; the match to TRBD1 covers 11 bases. CDR1 is SGHTA, CDR2 FQGNSA, per germline. The CDR3 spans 14 residues. CDR3 protein: CASSLGTGGAEAFF. The CDR3 DNA reads as TGCGCCAGCAGCTTAGGGACAGGGGGTGCTGAAGCTTTCTTT.

The chain employs TRBV5-1 and TRBJ1-3; 8 bases are a match to TRBD1. J was trimmed by 5 bases and V by 4 bases; bases with no gene match: 8. The CDR3 contains 15 residues. Germline V CDR1 and CDR2: SGHRS, YFSETQ. The DNA for the CDR3 is TGCGCCAGCAGCCCGACAGGGGATAAAAGAAACACCATATATTTT. Encoded protein: CASSPTGDKRNTIYF.